This TCR beta chain was profiled in a study of Graves' ophthalmopathy and Graves' hyperthyroidism. The CDR3 has 12 residues. V was pared by 6 bases and J by 5 bases, with 10 bases between. Per germline, CDR1 SGHTA and CDR2 FQGNSA. PBMCs were density-gradient isolated from 10 ml fresh blood. For repertoire sequencing, the TCR beta CDR3 regions were amplified from RNA transcripts. First-round RT-PCR employed HTBI primers, with a second-round multiplex PCR after it. TCRdb independently ran MiXCR on the multiplex PCR reads; one entry per CDR3 protein. The data show under 400,000 distinct CDR3 sequences, under 20% seen once.

The sequencing sample was made of peripheral blood. The chain has TRBV7-2 and TRBJ2-5; D uncertain. The source is an adult man with Graves' ophthalmopathy. CDR3 region: CASSEAWETQYF. CDR3 DNA: TGTGCCAGCAGTGAAGCTTGGGAGACCCAGTACTTC.